Listed below are T cell receptor beta chains from one sample, sequenced in a study of blood T cell repertoires in COVID-19. The table came from immunoSEQ multiplex PCR; TCRdb's copy has only in-frame clones and leaves some out. Among about 220,000 clones listed, around 81% were seen once. The sample consisted of peripheral blood. The receptors derive from a woman aged 55-75 years with acute or convalescent COVID-19. CDR3s include the opening cysteine and the closing phenylalanine or tryptophan. The D gene is left open where the match is weak. Only part of the rows carry a size: once, few, many, or a class if the clone is expanded.

V	J	size	D	DNA	CDR3
TRBV6-2/TRBV6-3	TRBJ2-7	.	TRBD2	TGTGCCAGCAGTCGGACTAGCGGGGGGCCCTACGAGCAGTACTTC	CASSRTSGGPYEQYF
TRBV29-1	TRBJ2-5	.	.	TGCAGCGTCGTCGAGGACATTCGAGAGACCCAGTACTTC	CSVVEDIRETQYF
TRBV6-6	TRBJ1-5	once	TRBD1	TGTGCCAGCAGTTATACAGGGGGTCAGCCCCAGCATTTT	CASSYTGGQPQHF
TRBV7-9	TRBJ1-2	.	TRBD1	TGTGCCAGCAGCTTACAGGGGGCGGCTAACTATGGCTACACCTTC	CASSLQGAANYGYTF
TRBV6-1	TRBJ1-2	.	.	TGTGCCAGCAGTGAGGCGCGGGGGCGTATCGATGGCTACACCTTC	CASSEARGRIDGYTF
TRBV5-1	TRBJ2-3	.	.	TGCGCCAGCAGCCGGACTACTTCAGATACGCAGTATTTT	CASSRTTSDTQYF
TRBV6-1	TRBJ1-5	.	.	TGTGCCAGCAGTGAAGCGCTGATCAGGCCTGGTCAGCCCCAGCATTTT	CASSEALIRPGQPQHF
TRBV29-1	TRBJ1-2	.	.	TGCAGCGGGGCCGTCGGGATTGGGTATGGCTACACCTTC	CSGAVGIGYGYTF
TRBV4-2	TRBJ2-1	.	.	TGTGCCAGCAGCCAAGATAACGGTGAGCAGTTCTTC	CASSQDNGEQFF
TRBV7-9	TRBJ1-2	.	.	TGTGCCAGCAGCGATAGGGGCGGCTACACCTTC	CASSDRGGYTF
TRBV7-3	TRBJ2-1	.	TRBD2	TGTGCCAGCAGCTTAAGCTCTGCGGGGGGGCAGAATGAGCAGTTCTTC	CASSLSSAGGQNEQFF
TRBV19	TRBJ1-6	few	.	TGTGCCAGTAGTATAGATAGGGCCTTCAGGGGCAAGAGATCACCCCTCCACTTT	CASSIDRAFRGKRSPLHF
TRBV24-1	TRBJ2-3	.	TRBD2	TGTGCCACCAGTCAAAGCGGGGCCAGCACAGATACGCAGTATTTT	CATSQSGASTDTQYF
TRBV7-2	TRBJ2-2	.	.	TGTGCCAGCAGCTTATACTGGGGGCAGGGCGGGGAGCTGTTTTTT	CASSLYWGQGGELFF
TRBV9	TRBJ2-3	.	TRBD2	TGTGCCAGCAGCCCCCGGACTAGCGGGGGCCCAGATACGCAGTATTTT	CASSPRTSGGPDTQYF
TRBV3-1/TRBV3-2	TRBJ2-7	.	.	TGTGCCAGCAGCCAAGGTAGGGGGATGGACGAGCAGTACTTC	CASSQGRGMDEQYF
TRBV9	TRBJ1-2	.	TRBD1	TGTGCCAGCAGCGGCCTACCGGGACAGGGGGCCGGAGGGTATGGCTACACCTTC	CASSGLPGQGAGGYGYTF
TRBV5-1	TRBJ2-1	.	TRBD1	TGCGCCAGCAGCTTGGGGACGGGACAGGGTACGAATGAGCAGTTCTTC	CASSLGTGQGTNEQFF
TRBV10-1	TRBJ2-1	.	TRBD2	TGCGCCAGCAGTCCGGGACTAGCGGGGCACCCACGGAGCTCCTACAATGAGCAGTTCTTC	CASSPGLAGHPRSSYNEQFF
TRBV5-8	TRBJ1-5	.	.	TGTGCCAGCAGCTTGCCAGGCAATCAGCCCCAGCATTTT	CASSLPGNQPQHF
TRBV5-5	TRBJ2-2	.	TRBD2	TGTGCCAGCAGCTTTAGCGGGGGGGCCGCCGGGGAGCTGTTTTTT	CASSFSGGAAGELFF
TRBV19	TRBJ1-4	.	.	TGTGCCAGTGTAGACAGATCCAATGAAAAACTGTTTTTT	CASVDRSNEKLFF
TRBV6-5	TRBJ1-2	.	TRBD1	TGTGCCAGCAGCAGACAGGGGCATGGCTACACCTTC	CASSRQGHGYTF
TRBV27	TRBJ1-1	.	TRBD1	TGTGCCAGCAGTTTTACGACAGGGATCACTGAAGCTTTCTTT	CASSFTTGITEAFF
TRBV5-1	TRBJ1-1	.	.	TGCGCCAGCAGCGTAGGGGGTCTGAACACTGAAGCTTTCTTT	CASSVGGLNTEAFF
TRBV2	TRBJ1-1	.	TRBD1	TGTGCCAGCAGCGCCCAACAGGGGAAGGGAACTGAAGCTTTCTTT	CASSAQQGKGTEAFF
TRBV14	TRBJ2-7	.	.	TGTGCCAGCAGCCAAGCCCCGGTCTACGAGCAGTACTTC	CASSQAPVYEQYF
TRBV29-1	TRBJ1-1	.	.	TGCAGCGTCGCAGGGGTTCGGAACACTGAAGCTTTCTTT	CSVAGVRNTEAFF
TRBV4-2	TRBJ1-3	.	TRBD1	TGTGCCAGCAGCCAAAACAGGGGTGACACCATATATTTT	CASSQNRGDTIYF
TRBV19	TRBJ1-2	.	TRBD1	TGTGCCAGTAGTGGACAGGTTAATAACTATGGCTACACCTTC	CASSGQVNNYGYTF
TRBV28	TRBJ2-3	.	TRBD1	TGTGCCAGCATTACCCGACAGGGTTTCTTCCCTAGCACAGATACGCAGTATTTT	CASITRQGFFPSTDTQYF
TRBV6-5	TRBJ1-1	.	.	TGTGCCACCCAAATCGATGGCCCCAGGGGAACTGAAGCTTTCTTT	CATQIDGPRGTEAFF
TRBV11-3	TRBJ1-1	.	.	TGTGCCAGCACTCCCCCCACGCAGGACAGCCGATGTATTGAGGGAGCTTTCTTT	CASTPPTQDSRCIEGAFF
TRBV5-1	TRBJ2-7	.	.	TGCGCCAGCAGCTCGTATCAGGGGTTTGGGGACGAGCAGTACTTC	CASSSYQGFGDEQYF
TRBV30	TRBJ1-1	.	.	TGTGCCTGGAGTCTCGCGGGGGGTAACACTGAAGCTTTCTTT	CAWSLAGGNTEAFF
TRBV7-2	TRBJ2-3	.	.	TGTGCCAGCAGCCCGGGACTAGATACGCAGTATTTT	CASSPGLDTQYF
TRBV3-1/TRBV3-2	TRBJ1-5	.	.	TGTGCCAGCAGCTCGGGATTCAATCAGCCCCAGCATTTT	CASSSGFNQPQHF
TRBV27	TRBJ1-3	.	TRBD1	TGTGCCAGCAAAACGACAGGGGTTAGCGGAAACACCATATATTTT	CASKTTGVSGNTIYF
TRBV7-7	TRBJ1-4	.	TRBD1	TGTGCCAGCAGCAGAATCGGACAGGGGCGGAATGAAAAACTGTTTTTT	CASSRIGQGRNEKLFF
TRBV7-2	TRBJ2-5	.	.	TGTGCCAGCAGCCCTCGGGTTGGACATTCGGAGACCCAGTACTTC	CASSPRVGHSETQYF